What follows are 32 T cell receptor beta chains derived from one specimen sequenced in a study of breast tumors, draining lymph nodes, adjacent tissues. Breast cancer patients provided tissue from their axillary draining lymph nodes. One entry per CDR3 protein, called by TCRdb with MiXCR from the multiplex PCR reads. The sample shows nearly 110,000 distinct CDR3 sequences, 30% of them seen only once. Specimen: axillary lymph node tissue. Source of these receptors: a female donor with breast cancer. Some clones in this sample may be carry-over from other donors' samples.

This clonotype has only a few counts. A much more abundant neighbour one base away suggests this may be a read error. The chain joins TRBV6-2 or TRBV6-3 to TRBJ2-5; 8 bases fit TRBD1. Looked up from germline, CDR1 is MNHEY and CDR2 is SVGEGT. The CDR3 runs 13 residues. CDR3 in amino acids: CASSYQGAEAQYF. CDR3 nucleotides: TGTGCCAGCAGTTACCAGGGGGCAGAGGCCCAGTACTTC.

This clonotype was seen ten or more times. The genes are TRBV13 and TRBJ2-5; 7 nucleotides agree with TRBD1. The germline V gene has CDR1 PRHDT and CDR2 FYEKMQ (reference sequence). This CDR3 has 16 residues. V shed 3 bases and J 5 bases; nucleotides not matched to a gene: 12. Here the CDR3 DNA reads TGTGCCAGCAGCTTCCTCCGTCGACAGGGACCCGAGACCCAGTACTTC. Translated, it gives CASSFLRRQGPETQYF.

This clonotype was seen many times. This chain connects TRBV4-1 to TRBJ1-3; 7 bases match TRBD1. Germline V lookup: CDR1 MGHRA, CDR2 YSYEKL. The CDR3 loop spans 17 amino acids. V shed 3 bases, J shed 0 bases, and the junction held 8 bases outside the gene matches. The CDR3 sequence is CASSQDRQGHSGNTIYF. The CDR3 bases are TGCGCCAGCAGCCAGGACAGACAGGGTCACTCTGGAAACACCATATATTTT.

J is TRBJ1-1 and V is TRBV12-3 or TRBV12-4, with a possible D match to TRBD1 (5 bases). V was shortened by 6 bases and J by 8 bases, with 10 bases between the two germline ends. CDR3 length equals 11 residues. DNA for the CDR3: TGTGCCAGCAGACCGGGACGGGAAGCTTTCTTT. Translation gives CASRPGREAFF.

The sample holds many counts of this clonotype. The V call is TRBV7-9, the J call TRBJ2-1; 8 bases agree with TRBD2. The germline V gene has CDR1 SEHNR and CDR2 FQNEAQ (reference sequence). Germline trimming cut 5 bases from V and 3 bases from J; bases unmatched to any gene: 6. The CDR3 contains 15 residues. The CDR3 DNA is TGTGCCAGCAGCCCGAATAGCGGGAACTACAATGAGCAGTTCTTC. This codes for CASSPNSGNYNEQFF. The whole variable domain, remainder taken from reference TRBV7-9 and TRBJ2-1, is DTGVSQNPRHKITKRGQNVTFRCDPISEHNRLYWYRQTLGQGPEFLTYFQNEAQLEKSRLLSDRFSAERPKGSFSTLEIQRTEQGDSAMYLCASSPNSGNYNEQFFGPGTRLTVL.

The V call is TRBV20-1, the J call TRBJ2-3, with TRBD2 matching 12 bases. The CDR3 loop spans 15 amino acids. In germline, CDR1 is DFQATT, CDR2 SNEGSKA (reference sequence). V was clipped by 1 base and J by 6 bases; unmatched bases: 5. The CDR3 spells CSARGASGRADTQYF. CDR3 bases: TGCAGTGCTAGAGGGGCTAGCGGGAGGGCGGATACGCAGTATTTT.

The sample holds many counts of this clonotype. This sequence joins TRBV15 and TRBJ2-7; 7 nucleotides agree with TRBD2. The junction had 5 bases not matched to a gene; V was cut back by 1 base and J by 2 bases. Germline V gene data show CDR1 as LNHNV and CDR2 as YYDKDF (reference sequence). The CDR3 loop spans 15 amino acids. DNA for the CDR3: TGTGCCACCAGCAGAGGGGCTAGCGGTACCTACGAGCAGTACTTC. It specifies CATSRGASGTYEQYF. Filled out from reference TRBV15 and TRBJ2-7, the complete variable domain reads DAMVIQNPRYQVTQFGKPVTLSCSQTLNHNVMYWYQQKSSQAPKLLFHYYDKDFNNEADTPDNFQSRRPNTSFCFLDIRSPGLGDTAMYLCATSRGASGTYEQYFGPGTRLTVT.

This clonotype was counted many times. This sequence joins TRBV27 and TRBJ2-7; possibly TRBD1 for D (6 bases). This CDR3 is 13 amino acids long. The germline gives CDR1 MNHEY, CDR2 SMNVEV (reference sequence). V dropped 7 bases and J dropped 3 bases, with 13 bases sitting between them. The CDR3 loop reads CASNFGRGYEQYF. CDR3 nucleotides: TGTGCCAGCAATTTCGGCAGGGGCTACGAGCAGTACTTC.

This clonotype was found a few times. Given a much more abundant clone one base away, this may be a read error. V is TRBV6-5 and J is TRBJ1-4; TRBD1 matches 7 bases. J gave up 4 bases and V 6 bases, and 8 bases lay outside the gene matches. From germline, CDR1 is MNHEY and CDR2 SVGAGI. This CDR3 contains 15 residues. CDR3 in amino acids: CASRHDRVRNEKLFF. Here the CDR3 DNA reads TGTGCCAGCAGACACGACAGGGTTCGTAATGAAAAACTGTTTTTT.

There are many counts of this clonotype. The chain links TRBV27 to TRBJ2-7; perhaps TRBD1 as D (6 bases). Trimming pared 5 bases from V and 1 base from J, leaving 9 bases between. This CDR3 has 13 residues. The germline V gene encodes CDR1 MNHEY and CDR2 SMNVEV (reference sequence). The CDR3 nucleotides read TGTGCCAGCAGTACAGGGACGTCCTACGAGCAGTACTTC. This encodes CASSTGTSYEQYF.

This clonotype was observed at least ten times. This chain links TRBV7-6 with TRBJ1-1; tentative D call: TRBD1 (5 bases). Between the trimmed V and J ends, which lost 8 bases and 8 bases, there was a span of 15 bases. There are 12 residues in the CDR3. CDR1 SGHVS and CDR2 FNYEAQ come from the germline V gene. The CDR3 DNA follows: TGTGCCAGCGCAATCCGGGGGGGGGAAGCTTTCTTT. Translating gives CASAIRGGEAFF. The variable domain in full, with the rest retrieved from reference TRBV7-6 and TRBJ1-1, is GAGVSQSPRYKVTKRGQDVALRCDPISGHVSLYWYRQALGQGPEFLTYFNYEAQQDKSGLPNDRFSAERPEGSISTLTIQRTEQRDSAMYRCASAIRGGEAFFGQGTRLTVV.

This clonotype was recorded many times. The V and J genes are TRBV5-8 and TRBJ1-2, with TRBD1 matching over 7 bases. V shed 3 bases, J shed 4 bases, and the junction held 6 bases outside the gene matches. The CDR3 totals 14 residues. CDR1 is SGHTS, CDR2 YDEGEE, per germline. CDR3 region: CASSYGTDSYGYTF. The DNA for the CDR3 is TGTGCCAGCAGCTACGGGACAGACTCCTATGGCTACACCTTC.

This clonotype has only a few counts. A much larger clone lies a single base off, so this may be a read error. The chain uses TRBV6-2 or TRBV6-3 and TRBJ2-1, with D possibly being TRBD1 or TRBD2 (5 bases each). Trimming removed 5 bases at V and 8 bases at J, with 10 bases between. Germline lookup yields CDR1 MNHEY and CDR2 SVGEGT. This CDR3 is 12 amino acids long. DNA for the CDR3: TGTGCCAGCAGTCTCAGGGACGATGAGCAGTTCTTC. This translates into CASSLRDDEQFF.

This clonotype has a count of ten or more. The chain uses TRBV12-3 or TRBV12-4 and TRBJ1-6, with unresolved D. Trimming took 6 bases from V and 0 from J, leaving 9 bases between them. CDR3 length equals 15 residues. CDR3 loop: CASSLRSSYNSPLHF. The CDR3 nucleotides read TGTGCCAGCAGCCTTAGGAGCTCCTATAATTCACCCCTCCACTTT.

About this clonotype: A read error is possible here, since a much larger clone lies one base away. The chain is built from TRBV6-4 and TRBJ2-2; 10 bases fit TRBD1. The germline V gene encodes CDR1 MRHNA and CDR2 SNTAGT. This CDR3 is built from 16 residues. The trim removed 5 bases at V and 6 bases at J, leaving 9 bases unmatched. The CDR3 sequence is CASSQYGTGVSGELFF. Written as DNA, the CDR3 is TGTGCCAGCAGTCAATACGGGACAGGGGTTTCCGGGGAGCTGTTTTTT.

The DNA for the CDR3 is TGTGCCAGCACCAAACGGGGGGCGAACACTGAAGCTTTCTTT. This encodes CASTKRGANTEAFF. V gene TRBV28 combines with J gene TRBJ1-1; a weak D match, TRBD1 (6 bases). The germline CDR1 and CDR2 sequences are MDHEN and SYDVKM. The CDR3 covers 14 residues. Deletions cut 7 bases from V and 1 base from J, with 13 bases between.

This clonotype was counted at least ten times. The chain carries TRBV25-1 and TRBJ1-6; the D is unclear. V lost 3 bases and J lost 10, with 13 bases in between. Germline V gene data show CDR1 as MGHDK and CDR2 as SYGVNS. The length of the CDR3 is 14 residues. The CDR3 loop is CASSENGVPSPLHF. CDR3 DNA sequence: TGTGCCAGCAGTGAGAACGGGGTTCCCTCACCCCTCCACTTT.

This clonotype was counted only a few times. The chain recombines TRBV10-1 with TRBJ2-2; 16 bases agree with TRBD2. Germline V gene data show CDR1 as WNHNN and CDR2 as SYGVQD (reference sequence). V trimming: 4 bases; J trimming: 5 bases; junction bases outside the gene matches: 7. This CDR3 region has 18 residues. The CDR3 spells CASSAGLAGGPWTGELFF. CDR3 DNA: TGCGCCAGCAGTGCGGGACTAGCGGGAGGGCCTTGGACCGGGGAGCTGTTTTTT.

This clonotype has a count of ten or more. V gene TRBV20-1 combines with J gene TRBJ2-4; 7 bases are a match to TRBD2. V lost 6 bases to trimming and J lost 0 bases; unmatched junction nucleotides: 11. Looked up from germline, CDR1 is DFQATT and CDR2 is SNEGSKA (reference sequence). The CDR3 extends over 16 amino acids. The CDR3 nucleotides read TGCAGTGCCGCCTTAGTGGGACTATTAGCCAAAAACATTCAGTACTTC. This gives the protein CSAALVGLLAKNIQYF.

This clonotype was detected ten times or more. The CDR3 sequence is CASSIRGRANTGELFF. The CDR3 DNA reads TGTGCCAGTAGTATTCGCGGGAGGGCGAACACCGGGGAGCTGTTTTTT. This chain uses TRBV19 with TRBJ2-2, with 9 bases aligning to TRBD2. This CDR3 contains 16 residues. With V trimmed by 3 bases and J by 0 bases, 2 bases remained unmatched. Germline V gives CDR1 LNHDA, CDR2 SQIVND (reference sequence). Complete variable domain (other parts from reference TRBV19 and TRBJ2-2): DGGITQSPKYLFRKEGQNVTLSCEQNLNHDAMYWYRQDPGQGLRLIYYSQIVNDFQKGDIAEGYSVSREKKESFPLTVTSAQKNPTAFYLCASSIRGRANTGELFFGEGSRLTVL.

This clonotype was detected ten times or more. The J gene is TRBJ1-5, the V gene TRBV20-1, with D possibly TRBD1 on 6 matching bases. Germline V gene lookup returns CDR1 DFQATT and CDR2 SNEGSKA (reference sequence). V was cut by 3 bases and J by 5 bases, with 17 bases left in between. The CDR3 sequence is 15 residues long. The CDR3 bases are TGCAGTGCTAGGCCAACAGGGCCGGCCGATCAGCCCCAGCATTTT. This gives the protein CSARPTGPADQPQHF.

There are many counts of this clonotype. This chain links TRBV3-1 with TRBJ2-5; a weak D match, TRBD2 (5 bases). CDR3 length equals 13 residues. Germline V gives CDR1 LGHDT, CDR2 YNNKEL (reference sequence). V was cut by 1 base and J by 4 bases, with 7 bases left in between. The CDR3 DNA follows: TGTGCCAGCAGCCAAGGCCTAGCAGAGACCCAGTACTTC. Encoded protein: CASSQGLAETQYF.

Ten or more counts support this clonotype. This chain uses TRBV5-4 with TRBJ2-5; D unclear. V dropped 4 bases and J dropped 3 bases, with 16 bases sitting between them. The CDR3 has 15 amino acids. Germline V gene lookup returns CDR1 SGHNT and CDR2 YYREEE (reference sequence). Written as DNA, the CDR3 is TGTGCCAGCAGCCGATCCGCCGGCTCAAAAGAGACCCAGTACTTC. Translation gives CASSRSAGSKETQYF.

This clonotype was found a few times. A read error is possible here, since a much larger clone lies one base away. The chain recombines TRBV12-3 or TRBV12-4 with TRBJ2-3; 11 nucleotides align to TRBD2. CDR3 length equals 16 residues. V gave up 5 bases and J gave up 2 bases; unmatched junction bases: 6. The CDR3 spells CASSNPSGGNTDTQYF. CDR3 DNA: TGTGCCAGCAGTAACCCTAGCGGGGGGAACACAGATACGCAGTATTTT.

This clonotype has a count of ten or more. V gene TRBV13 combines with J gene TRBJ1-2; perhaps TRBD1 as D (5 bases). Trimming took off 0 bases at V and 4 bases at J, with 12 bases between the two ends. The germline CDR1 and CDR2 sequences are PRHDT and FYEKMQ (reference sequence). The CDR3 has 15 residues. The CDR3 DNA reads TGTGCCAGCAGCTTAGGGACCACGGGGGGCTATGGCTACACCTTC. Translated: CASSLGTTGGYGYTF.

This clonotype has a count of ten or more. CDR3 nucleotides: TGTGCCACTAGGACTAGCGGGATCAATGAGCAGTTCTTC. Its protein product is CATRTSGINEQFF. This rearrangement joins TRBV19 to TRBJ2-1, with 12 bases lining up with TRBD2. Germline V lookup: CDR1 LNHDA, CDR2 SQIVND (reference sequence). J lost 6 bases, V lost 10 bases, and 4 bases had no gene match. The CDR3 length is 13 residues.

Details on this clonotype: A read error is possible here, since a much larger clone lies one base away. This chain uses TRBV11-2 with TRBJ2-1; D possibly corresponds to TRBD1 (5 bases). Per the germline V gene, CDR1 is SGHAT and CDR2 is FQNNGV. The CDR3 has 14 amino acids. Trimming took 5 bases from V and 6 from J, leaving 14 bases between them. CDR3 in amino acids: CASSRTDISNEQFF. In DNA, the CDR3 is TGTGCCAGCAGCAGAACGGACATCTCCAATGAGCAGTTCTTC. Using reference TRBV11-2 and TRBJ2-1 for the parts outside the CDR3, the full variable domain is EAGVAQSPRYKIIEKRQSVAFWCNPISGHATLYWYQQILGQGPKLLIQFQNNGVVDDSQLPKDRFSAERLKGVDSTLKIQPAKLEDSAVYLCASSRTDISNEQFFGPGTRLTVL.

This clonotype was observed many times. The chain combines TRBV3-1 with TRBJ2-6; tentatively, D is TRBD2 (6 bases). The germline gives CDR1 LGHDT, CDR2 YNNKEL (reference sequence). V was cut by 3 bases and J by 0 bases, with 12 bases left in between. This CDR3 is 17 amino acids long. CDR3 sequence reads: CASSQEGFSSGANVLTF. For the CDR3, the DNA is TGTGCCAGCAGCCAGGAGGGGTTCAGCTCTGGGGCCAACGTCCTGACTTTC.

This clonotype occurred many times. It may be a read error: a sequence one base away is much more abundant. The rearrangement uses TRBV20-1 and TRBJ2-7; 8 positions match TRBD2. V trimming: 5 bases; J trimming: 5 bases; junction bases outside the gene matches: 11. The length of the CDR3 is 14 residues. CDR1 and CDR2 from the germline V gene are DFQATT and SNEGSKA (reference sequence). The CDR3 loop is CSADKRERCDEQYF. CDR3 sequence (DNA): TGCAGTGCTGATAAGCGGGAGAGATGCGACGAGCAGTACTTC.

This clonotype was detected many times. CDR3 DNA: TGTGCCAGCAGCTTAATTACGAGCGGGAGGGGAGGCGGCACAGATACGCAGTATTTT. Translation gives CASSLITSGRGGGTDTQYF. This chain uses TRBV13 with TRBJ2-3; 10 nucleotides agree with TRBD2. V dropped 2 bases and J dropped 1; count of bases not matched to a gene: 12. The CDR3 is 19 residues long. Looked up from germline, CDR1 is PRHDT and CDR2 is FYEKMQ (reference sequence).

This clonotype was seen more than once but under ten times. This clone may be a read error of a much larger clone one base away. This chain connects TRBV11-3 to TRBJ2-2, with a tentative D call TRBD1 (5 bases). The CDR3 sequence is 15 residues long. The germline CDR1 and CDR2 sequences are SGHNT and YENEEA. V was cut by 5 bases and J by 4 bases, with 14 bases left in between. For the CDR3, the DNA is TGTGCCAGCAGCCCCCAGACAGCGACCACCGGGGAGCTGTTTTTT. Translated: CASSPQTATTGELFF.

This sequence joins TRBV20-1 and TRBJ1-2, with D possibly being TRBD1 (6 bases). Germline CDR1 is DFQATT and CDR2 is SNEGSKA (reference sequence). This CDR3 contains 15 residues. Trimming pared 6 bases from V and 0 bases from J, leaving 17 bases between. The CDR3 DNA reads as TGCAGTGCGTCGAACAGGGAGGACGCTAACTATGGCTACACCTTC. Its translation is CSASNREDANYGYTF.